This T cell receptor beta chain stems from a study of PD-1 blockade in classical Hodgkin lymphoma. Time point given: newly diagnosed, previously untreated cHL patient sample. Study findings and constraints: Nothing has yet pinned down what causes the repertoire differences, possibly disease activity or prior therapy.

Details on this clone: Its antigen is unknown.

The CDR3 covers 16 residues. Trimming cost V 4 bases and J 5 bases; bases outside gene matches: 13. CDR1 SEHNR and CDR2 FQNEAQ come from the germline V gene (reference sequence). Only in-frame clones appear in the TCRdb table, and some are missing; sequencing was by immunoSEQ multiplex PCR. The table records roughly 70,000 clones, about 94% of them present only once. The sequencing sample was made of peripheral blood mononuclear cells (PBMCs). The rearrangement uses TRBV7-9 and TRBJ2-5; TRBD2 agrees at 7 bases. This receptor was obtained from a human donor with classical Hodgkin lymphoma. The CDR3 is CASSSGPRRGWETQYF. The CDR3 region has the DNA TGTGCCAGCAGCTCCGGCCCCAGGCGGGGGTGGGAGACCCAGTACTTC.